This entry lists 16 T cell receptor beta chains sequenced from one sample in a study of shared clonotypes between healthy human individuals. Assay used: immunoSEQ multiplex PCR; TCRdb lists only in-frame clones, some missing. The profile covers under 2.5 million clones, with 85% to 95% appearing a single time and approximately 0.41% taken by the ten largest. Material: naive CD4+ T cells from PBMCs. Sample subset: CD45RA+ positively selected. These receptors originate from a man between 18 and 29 years old in good health. Some clones in this sample may be carry-over from other donors' samples.

Here the CDR3 DNA reads TGCGCCAGCAGCTTTATGCCAGGGGCTGGCTACACCTTC. Protein product: CASSFMPGAGYTF. The chain carries TRBV5-1 and TRBJ1-2, with a possible D match to TRBD1 (6 bases). Germline CDR1 is SGHRS and CDR2 is YFSETQ. V shed 2 bases and J shed 7 bases, with 12 bases lying between them. This CDR3 is 13 amino acids long. The full variable domain, rest sourced from reference TRBV5-1 and TRBJ1-2, is KAGVTQTPRYLIKTRGQQVTLSCSPISGHRSVSWYQQTPGQGLQFLFEYFSETQRNKGNFPGRFSGRQFSNSRSEMNVSTLELGDSALYLCASSFMPGAGYTFGSGTRLTVV.

The chain has TRBV19 and TRBJ2-1; 8 bases match TRBD1. V shed 6 bases and J 9 bases; nucleotides not matched to a gene: 10. The length of the CDR3 is 14 residues. CDR1 and CDR2 (germline): LNHDA, SQIVND (reference sequence). The CDR3 nucleotides read TGTGCCAGTAGGACGGACAGGGAAGGGGGTGAGCAGTTCTTC. Amino acids: CASRTDREGGEQFF.

The V call is TRBV4-1, the J call TRBJ2-7, with D perhaps being TRBD1 or TRBD2 (5 bases each). The CDR3 totals 16 residues. Trimming took off 1 base at V and 3 bases at J, with 16 bases between the two ends. Germline V gives CDR1 MGHRA, CDR2 YSYEKL. For the CDR3, the DNA is TGCGCCAGCAGCCAAGCTCAGGTCAGGGAGAACTACGAGCAGTACTTC. Residues: CASSQAQVRENYEQYF.

This sequence joins TRBV6-6 and TRBJ2-3, with a weak D call TRBD2 (5 bases). V shed 0 bases and J shed 5 bases, with 9 bases lying between them. The CDR3 has 14 residues. CDR1 is MNHNY and CDR2 is SVGAGI in the germline V gene (reference sequence). CDR3 protein: CASSYSFGEDTQYF. Here the CDR3 DNA reads TGTGCCAGCAGTTACTCGTTCGGGGAAGATACGCAGTATTTT.

This chain uses TRBV10-3 with TRBJ2-2; D unclear. Between the trimmed V and J ends, which lost 10 bases and 6 bases, there was a span of 12 bases. The CDR3 is 12 amino acids. Germline values: CDR1 ENHRY, CDR2 SYGVKD. CDR3 region: CATGLGSGELFF. As DNA, the CDR3 is TGTGCCACCGGTCTGGGGTCCGGGGAGCTGTTTTTT.

The chain carries TRBV21-1 and TRBJ2-2; TRBD2, the D gene given by the table, was not confirmed from the DNA. TRBV21-1 is an annotated pseudogene. This CDR3 comprises 16 residues. The DNA of the CDR3 is TGTGCCAGCAGCAAAGACGGGGGAGGGCCCCCCGGGGAGCTGTTTTTT. This sequence encodes CASSKDGGGPPGELFF.

The chain uses TRBV9 and TRBJ2-1, with 9 positions matching TRBD2. The CDR3 loop spans 17 amino acids. With V trimmed by 3 bases and J by 3 bases, 10 bases remained unmatched. Germline lookup yields CDR1 SGDLS and CDR2 YYNGEE. This CDR3 reads CASSAFLTSGDYNEQFF. The CDR3 DNA sequence: TGTGCCAGCAGCGCCTTTTTGACTAGCGGAGACTACAATGAGCAGTTCTTC.

This sequence joins TRBV30 and TRBJ1-3; the D gene is possibly TRBD1 (5 bases). Germline-derived CDR1 and CDR2 are GTSNPN and SVGIG (reference sequence). This CDR3 spans 14 amino acids. V was clipped by 1 base and J by 0 bases, with 7 bases between them. The CDR3 here is CAWSGDGSGNTIYF. The CDR3 DNA sequence: TGTGCCTGGAGTGGGGACGGCTCTGGAAACACCATATATTTT.

The chain links TRBV23-1 to TRBJ2-7; perhaps TRBD1 as D (6 bases). TRBV23-1 is placed among ORFs of uncertain function. Trimming took off 4 bases at V and 3 bases at J, with 19 bases between the two ends. CDR3 length equals 16 residues. CDR3 in DNA: TGCGCCAGCAGTCCACGAACTTTTGGACAGAACTACGAGCAGTACTTC. Protein sequence: CASSPRTFGQNYEQYF.

This chain connects TRBV4-2 to TRBJ2-5, with D perhaps matching TRBD2 (6 bases). Germline loops: CDR1 LGHNA, CDR2 YNFKEQ. CDR3 length: 16 residues. V lost 0 bases and J 2 bases, leaving 13 bases between the germline ends. The CDR3 here is CASSQDAAGYQETQYF. CDR3 bases: TGTGCCAGCAGCCAAGACGCGGCGGGATATCAAGAGACCCAGTACTTC.

The rearrangement uses TRBV7-2 and TRBJ2-1, with 10 nucleotides matching TRBD1. The CDR3 sequence is 15 residues long. Germline V gene lookup returns CDR1 SGHTA and CDR2 FQGNSA. Losses at the gene ends were 5 bases for V and 6 bases for J; bases not matched to a gene: 7. The CDR3 DNA follows: TGTGCCAGCAGCCTTGGGACAGGGGCCCCCAATGAGCAGTTCTTC. As protein: CASSLGTGAPNEQFF.

The genes are TRBV7-2 and TRBJ2-3; D may be TRBD1 (6 bases). The CDR3 is 13 residues long. Trimming cost V 4 bases and J 2 bases, with 7 bases left between them. The V gene's germline CDR1 is SGHTA and CDR2 FQGNSA. The CDR3 DNA sequence: TGTGCCAGCAGCTGGACAGACACAGATACGCAGTATTTT. Encoded protein: CASSWTDTDTQYF.

The V call is TRBV19, the J call TRBJ2-5; TRBD1 matches 7 bases. The CDR3 sequence is 11 residues long. Germline CDR1 and CDR2: LNHDA and SQIVND (reference sequence). Trimming cost V 6 bases and J 9 bases; bases outside gene matches: 4. Written as DNA, the CDR3 is TGTGCCAGTAGCTCCGGACAGGCCCAGTACTTC. Protein: CASSSGQAQYF.

V usage is TRBV5-5 and J usage is TRBJ2-3, with TRBD2 identical over 9 bases. There are 17 residues in the CDR3. Germline CDR1 is SGHKS and CDR2 is YYEKEE (reference sequence). V was clipped by 0 bases and J by 4 bases; unmatched bases: 9. The CDR3 DNA reads as TGTGCCAGCAGCTTGGTAGTAGCGGGAGCGGGGGCAGATACGCAGTATTTT. It yields the protein CASSLVVAGAGADTQYF.

The chain couples TRBV5-8 to TRBJ2-1; no definite D call. V was pared by 9 bases and J by 3 bases, with 19 bases between. The germline CDR1 and CDR2 sequences are SGHTS and YDEGEE. CDR3 size: 15 residues. The CDR3, as DNA: TGTGCCACCTTCCGGCCCTACGCGTTCTACAATGAGCAGTTCTTC. It encodes CATFRPYAFYNEQFF.

On this clone: Other DNA sequences from this sample encode an identical CDR3 as well. The J gene is TRBJ2-1, the V gene TRBV15; 13 bases map to TRBD2. The germline CDR1 and CDR2 sequences are LNHNV and YYDKDF (reference sequence). V shed 1 base, J shed 7 bases, and the junction held 1 base outside the gene matches. CDR3 length: 15 amino acids. This chain's CDR3 is CATSRGTSGSNEQFF. CDR3 bases: TGTGCCACCAGCAGAGGGACTAGCGGGAGTAATGAGCAGTTCTTC.